This TCR beta chain was observed in a study of OX40 agonist ivuxolimab in advanced cancers. Study at large: From roughly 20 to 85 years was the age range, with a mean of approximately 58 years, and over 80% were male. Study-wide results and caveats: Normalized T-cell clonal expansion was also low in some nonresponders. Circulating CD4+ and CD8+ T cells showed clonal expansion by week 6 at 0.1 to 3.0 mg/kg.

The table came from immunoSEQ multiplex PCR; TCRdb's copy has only in-frame clones and leaves some out. The sample records 69,000 or so clones, about nine tenths being singletons. A word on this clone: Its antigen is not identified.

Germline CDR1 is SGHAT and CDR2 is FQNNGV. The CDR3 length is 16 residues. With 3 bases removed from V and 1 base from J, the gap between germline ends came to 15 bases. With baseline, cycle 4 day 1, and cycle 7 day 1 as timepoints, blood was sampled. The sample was CD4+ or CD8+ T cells sorted from blood, taken in a trial of the OX40 agonist ivuxolimab. The V and J genes are TRBV11-2 and TRBJ2-5; D might be TRBD2 (7 bases). This clonotype originated in an adult with an advanced solid tumor such as melanoma, head and neck, liver or kidney cancer. The CDR3 DNA sequence: TGTGCCAGCAGCTTGGGTCTCCGGGGGGCCCAAGAGACCCAGTACTTC. Its translation is CASSLGLRGAQETQYF.